This T cell receptor (beta chain) was recorded in a study of shared clonotypes between healthy human individuals. At the level of the study: Used for every donor were three CD4 naive, three CD4 memory, two CD8 naive and one CD8 memory plate. Study-wide results and limits: Rarefaction revealed incomplete sorted-subset sequencing despite large depth.

Naivety among CD8 cells was defined by CD45RO negativity and positive CCR7 selection, thereby excluding terminally differentiated effector memory CD45RA+ cells. It was across several immunoSEQ plates that each subset's genomic DNA was evenly split. TCRdb keeps only in-frame clones here, not all; method: immunoSEQ multiplex PCR. Of about 2 million clones detected, around 96% appear once; the ten largest clones hold more than 0.95%. The CDR3 sequence is 16 residues long. Trimming removed 3 bases at V and 1 base at J, with 12 bases between. Germline V gene sequence: CDR1 MNHNY, CDR2 SVGAGI (reference sequence). About this clone itself: Its antigen is as yet unknown.

The chain recombines TRBV6-6 with TRBJ2-2; possibly TRBD2 for D (6 bases). The sequence derives from a man in his late teens or twenties in good health. The specimen was naive CD8+ T cells sorted from blood. CDR3 in DNA: TGTGCCAGCAGTTATTGGGGACTTATGAACACCGGGGAGCTGTTTTTT. Amino acids: CASSYWGLMNTGELFF.